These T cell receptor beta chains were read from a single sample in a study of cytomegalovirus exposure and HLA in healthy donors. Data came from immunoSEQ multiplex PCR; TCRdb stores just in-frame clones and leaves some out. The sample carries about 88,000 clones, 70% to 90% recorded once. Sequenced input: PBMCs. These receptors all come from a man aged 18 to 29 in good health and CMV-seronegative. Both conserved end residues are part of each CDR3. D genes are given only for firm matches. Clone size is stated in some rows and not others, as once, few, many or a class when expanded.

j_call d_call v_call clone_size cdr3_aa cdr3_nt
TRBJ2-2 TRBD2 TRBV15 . CATSRARPTSLNTGELFF TGTGCCACCAGCAGAGCTCGTCCGACTAGCTTGAACACCGGGGAGCTGTTTTTT
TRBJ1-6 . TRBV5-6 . CASSWGTTQSLHF TGTGCCAGCAGCTGGGGGACAACTCAATCCCTCCACTTT
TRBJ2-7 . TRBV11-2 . CASSASRHEQYF TGTGCCAGCTCCGCTAGCCGCCACGAGCAGTACTTC
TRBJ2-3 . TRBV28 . CASSSSGGARYTQYF TGTGCCAGCAGTTCCTCCGGTGGGGCTAGGTATACGCAGTATTTT
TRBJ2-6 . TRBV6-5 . CASSKIVGANVLTF TGTGCCAGCAGCAAGATAGTTGGGGCCAACGTCCTGACTTTC
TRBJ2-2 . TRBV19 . CASLNTGELFF TGTGCCAGCCTTAACACCGGGGAGCTGTTTTTT
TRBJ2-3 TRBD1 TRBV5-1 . CASSFQGARFTDTQYF TGCGCCAGCAGCTTCCAGGGGGCGAGGTTTACAGATACGCAGTATTTT
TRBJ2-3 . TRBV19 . CASSIRGTDTQYF TGTGCCAGTAGTATACGGGGCACAGATACGCAGTATTTT
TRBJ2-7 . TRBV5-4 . CASSAARGYEQYF TGTGCCAGCAGCGCGGCCCGGGGGTACGAGCAGTACTTC
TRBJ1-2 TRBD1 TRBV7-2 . CASSSDRGPLYGYTF TGTGCCAGCAGCTCAGACAGGGGCCCCCTCTATGGCTACACCTTC
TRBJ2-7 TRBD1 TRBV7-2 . CASSPTGGPYEQYF TGTGCCAGCAGCCCGACAGGGGGCCCCTACGAGCAGTACTTC
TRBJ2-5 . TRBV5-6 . CASSLEERGTQYF TGTGCCAGCAGCTTGGAAGAGAGAGGGACCCAGTACTTC
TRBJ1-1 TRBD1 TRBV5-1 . CASSTPGQTSEAFF TGCGCCAGCAGCACACCGGGACAGACCTCTGAAGCTTTCTTT
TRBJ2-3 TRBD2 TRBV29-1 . CSVVPASGSTDTQYF TGCAGCGTTGTCCCGGCTAGCGGGAGCACAGATACGCAGTATTTT
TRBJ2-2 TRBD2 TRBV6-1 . CASILASGNTGELFF TGTGCCAGCATTCTCGCTAGCGGGAACACCGGAGAGCTGTTTTTT
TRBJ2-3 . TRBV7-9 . CASSLYPVTDTQYF TGTGCCAGCAGCTTATACCCAGTAACAGATACGCAGTATTTT
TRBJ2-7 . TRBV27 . CASSLSFLGTANTYEQYF TGTGCCAGCAGTTTATCGTTCCTTGGGACTGCAAATACCTACGAGCAGTACTTC
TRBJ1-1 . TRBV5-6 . CASSFDSTEAFF TGTGCCAGCAGCTTTGACAGTACTGAAGCTTTCTTT
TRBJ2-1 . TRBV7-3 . CASSLTQDGYEQFF TGTGCCAGCAGCTTAACGCAAGACGGGTATGAGCAGTTCTTC
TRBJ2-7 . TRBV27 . CASSSVTGPSYEQYF TGTGCCAGCAGTTCGGTGACAGGACCCTCCTACGAGCAGTACTTC
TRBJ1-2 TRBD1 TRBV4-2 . CASSHLGQGGDYGYTF TGTGCCAGCAGCCATCTTGGACAGGGGGGCGACTATGGCTACACCTTC
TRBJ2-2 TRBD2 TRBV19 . CASTDGTSGGGELFF TGTGCCAGCACCGACGGGACTAGCGGGGGCGGGGAGCTGTTTTTT
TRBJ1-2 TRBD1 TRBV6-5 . CASSSSGTVYGYTF TGTGCCAGCAGTTCCTCCGGGACAGTCTATGGCTACACCTTC
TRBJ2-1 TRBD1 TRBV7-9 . CASSSNRGRINEQFF TGTGCCAGCAGCTCGAACAGGGGGCGCATCAATGAGCAGTTCTTC
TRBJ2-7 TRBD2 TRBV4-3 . CASSQEAGGASGRLGEQYF TGCGCCAGCAGCCAAGAGGCGGGGGGGGCTAGCGGGAGATTGGGCGAGCAGTACTTC
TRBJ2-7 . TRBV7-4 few CASSLARTLSSYEQYF TGTGCCAGCAGCTTAGCCAGGACACTCAGCTCCTACGAGCAGTACTTC
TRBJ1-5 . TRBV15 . CATKAGPVSNQPQHF TGTGCCACCAAGGCGGGACCGGTTAGCAATCAGCCCCAGCATTTT
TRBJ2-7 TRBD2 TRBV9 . CASSPLAAFTYEQYF TGTGCCAGCAGCCCACTAGCGGCGTTCACCTACGAGCAGTACTTC
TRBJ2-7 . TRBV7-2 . CASSSHRDLFLDEQYF TGTGCCAGCAGCTCCCACAGGGACCTCTTCTTGGACGAGCAGTACTTC
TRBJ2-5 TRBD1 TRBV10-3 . CAIRGQEQETQYF TGTGCCATCAGGGGACAGGAGCAAGAGACCCAGTACTTC
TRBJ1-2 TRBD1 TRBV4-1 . CASSQVPPPGQGAGNYGYTF TGCGCCAGCAGCCAAGTACCTCCACCGGGACAGGGGGCCGGTAACTATGGCTACACCTTC